This T cell receptor (beta chain) was obtained from a study of radiotherapy plus CTLA-4 blockade in lung cancer. The method was immunoSEQ multiplex PCR; TCRdb's version includes in-frame clones alone and lacks a portion of them. The table shows nearly 110,000 clones, with about 85% occurring only once. Sequencing used peripheral blood, obtained from a patient treated with radiotherapy plus ipilimumab. The TCR sequence derives from a human donor with non-small cell lung cancer that progressed on radiotherapy plus ipilimumab. Some clones in this sample may be carry-over from other donors' samples.

The CDR3 coding sequence is TGTGCCAGCAGTCATACAGGGGCCCAGGGCGAGCAGTACTTC. Amino acid sequence: CASSHTGAQGEQYF. The chain uses TRBV6-6 and TRBJ2-7; 7 bases line up with TRBD1. The J segment lost 6 bases and the V segment lost 5 bases, leaving 10 bases of the junction unmatched. This CDR3 contains 14 residues. The germline CDR1 and CDR2 sequences are MNHNY and SVGAGI (reference sequence).